This TCR beta chain was observed in a study of blood T cell repertoires in COVID-19 (dated by TCRdb to 2020 to 2022). In the study overall: The collaborator samples originated in the United States, Italy and Spain and spanned the acute and convalescent phases of COVID-19. Deeply sampled blood TCRbeta repertoires from subjects exposed to, actively infected with, or recovered from COVID-19 were included in the dataset. Where available, HLA class I and class II types were taken from metadata supplied by the sample provider and were not determined by assay-based typing. Samples came from the ongoing ImmuneRACE study (first 160 participants) plus 1,254 subjects from 6 global collaborators. The repertoires were made available in a free public database intended to serve as a resource for research on the immune response to SARS-CoV-2. The prospective study material was composed of cDNA or gDNA derived from T cells, B-cell-depleted T cells, or PBMCs. The sample metadata nearly always contained a de-identified subject ID, COVID-19 status, age in years and sex. Results the study describes overall, beyond this receptor: Clinical and demographic metadata were provided uncurated, with the amount varying by source and participant.

Notes on this clone: It has no known antigen specificity. Qualities for individual bases were not recorded, and no much larger clone is one base off.

TCRbeta CDR3 regions were amplified from genomic DNA by means of the immunoSEQ Assay, a bias-controlled multiplex PCR. Regarding the original processing steps: Within the assay, amplification of reference gene primers was used to estimate how many nucleated cells each sample contained. To quantify the absolute abundance of each unique TCRbeta CDR3 rearrangement, sequence reads were collapsed and filtered. For each sample, productive Simpson clonality was calculated as the square root of Simpson's diversity index over productive rearrangements. Drawn from immuneACCESS, this table holds only the in-frame rearrangements with V and J called that TCRdb kept. Clones are partly lost; checked studies trace under half to an unresolved V gene and leave the rest unexplained. That table gives V, J and clone size, and the DNA gave D and trimming. The sample table contains about 190,000 clones; only one count was recorded for roughly 80% of them. Of the sample, around 21% is held by the ten largest clones.

Collaborating institutions collected whole blood in K2EDTA tubes following their own protocols. For TCRbeta analysis, collaborator samples were shipped as frozen whole blood, as isolated PBMCs, or as DNA extracted from either sample type. Unmatched junction bases come to 3, with V trimmed by 4 bases and J by 1 base. Reading from cysteine to phenylalanine, the CDR3 counts 14 amino acids. Of all the DNA, just the CDR3 is kept, 42 bases in frame from base 1. According to the germline V gene, CDR1 reads MNHEY and CDR2 reads SVGAGI. The source is a human donor in a cohort sampled during active COVID-19. Specimen: peripheral blood. The V gene is TRBV6-5 and the J gene is TRBJ1-1; the junction holds 7 bases that match TRBD1. The DNA sequence follows: TGTGCCAGCAGTTTCAGGACAGGGAACACTGAAGCTTTCTTT. The encoded protein is CASSFRTGNTEAFF.